What follows describes a single T cell receptor beta chain. Its specificity is not known. The data were taken from a study of cytomegalovirus exposure and HLA in healthy donors. About the study: Earlier, 95 million to 130 million unique TCR beta sequences were recovered from 170 million or so T cells by an analysis.

V shed 2 bases and J 3 bases; nucleotides not matched to a gene: 7. Germline CDR1 and CDR2: SGHAT and FQNNGV. The CDR3 contains 15 residues. Researchers ran the PCR with 60 Vbeta and 13 Jbeta primers. Method: immunoSEQ multiplex PCR; TCRdb's copy keeps in-frame clones and lacks some. Of 120,000 or so clones in the sample, about 71% were seen once. Study findings and constraints: Fewer N-insertions (relative to the approximately 700-donor mean) were reportedly seen in an Asian-associated ancestry cluster in a later analysis. Some TCR beta chains (roughly 160 of them) were listed as cytomegalovirus-associated.

Sequenced: PBMCs. The genes are TRBV11-2 and TRBJ2-7, with 7 bases identical to TRBD1. This clonotype originated in a woman aged 45-59 years in good health and CMV-seronegative. CDR3 in DNA: TGTGCCAGCAGCTTAAACCGGGACAGTCTCTACGAGCAGTACTTC. This translates into CASSLNRDSLYEQYF. Full variable domain (missing parts from reference TRBV11-2 and TRBJ2-7): EAGVAQSPRYKIIEKRQSVAFWCNPISGHATLYWYQQILGQGPKLLIQFQNNGVVDDSQLPKDRFSAERLKGVDSTLKIQPAKLEDSAVYLCASSLNRDSLYEQYFGPGTRLTVT.